Shown below are 15 T cell receptor beta chains from a single sample sequenced in a study of regulatory and conventional T cells in RAG deficiency. Clones were read by immunoSEQ multiplex PCR, and TCRdb kept only the in-frame ones, dropping some. This table has some 6,100 clones, 80% to 95% appearing once. Sequenced: CD8+ T cells sorted from blood. These receptors were taken from a human donor with RAG deficiency presenting as severe combined immunodeficiency.

The chain uses TRBV4-2 and TRBJ2-2; 10 bases map to TRBD1. The germline CDR1 and CDR2 sequences are LGHNA and YNFKEQ. The V and J ends lost 2 bases and 8 bases, in that order; junction bases with no gene match: 8. This CDR3 has 16 residues. Here the CDR3 reads CASSQPGQGGKGELFF. In DNA, the CDR3 is TGTGCCAGCAGCCAACCCGGACAGGGGGGTAAGGGGGAGCTGTTTTTT.

The table lists this clone with a count of one. The chain links TRBV9 to TRBJ1-1; D may be TRBD1 (6 bases). The V and J ends lost 3 bases and 0 bases respectively, with 15 bases between them. Germline V gene sequence: CDR1 SGDLS, CDR2 YYNGEE. This CDR3 has 16 residues. CDR3 loop: CASSAARGDMNTEAFF. CDR3 in DNA: TGTGCCAGCAGCGCCGCGAGGGGGGACATGAACACTGAAGCTTTCTTT.

The chain employs TRBV7-3 and TRBJ2-5; no clear D. The CDR3 has 13 residues. Trimming left V 2 bases short and J 3 bases short, with 7 bases between. Germline CDR1 is SGHTA and CDR2 is FQGTGA. The CDR3 here is CASSLYPEETQYF. The CDR3 DNA sequence: TGTGCCAGCAGCTTATACCCCGAAGAGACCCAGTACTTC.

The chain couples TRBV12-5 to TRBJ1-2, with TRBD1 as a possible D gene (5 bases). The ends were cut back, 6 bases at V and 2 bases at J, with 7 bases in the middle. Germline V gene sequence: CDR1 LGHNT, CDR2 FRNRAP. This CDR3 spans 12 amino acids. CDR3 region: CASGDTNYGYTF. The CDR3 DNA follows: TGTGCTAGTGGGGACACCAACTATGGCTACACCTTC.

This chain uses TRBV9 with TRBJ2-1; TRBD2 aligns across 7 bases. The V gene's germline CDR1 is SGDLS and CDR2 YYNGEE. The CDR3 spans 16 residues. Trimming took 0 bases from V and 0 from J; bases not matched to a gene: 3. The CDR3 region has the DNA TGTGCCAGCAGCGTAGGGGGCGGGAGCTCCTACAATGAGCAGTTCTTC. Its protein product is CASSVGGGSSYNEQFF.

The chain links TRBV4-3 to TRBJ1-2; D is ambiguous. This CDR3 is 15 amino acids long. Deletions cut 3 bases from V and 0 bases from J, with 11 bases between. Germline values: CDR1 LGHNA, CDR2 YSLEER. This chain's CDR3 is CASSHTRATNYGYTF. The CDR3 DNA sequence: TGCGCCAGCAGCCACACACGAGCTACTAACTATGGCTACACCTTC.

This clone was observed a handful of times. The rearrangement joins TRBV13 to TRBJ2-1; D unresolved. V was clipped by 5 bases and J by 4 bases, with 3 bases between them. The CDR3 length is 11 residues. Germline CDR1 and CDR2: PRHDT and FYEKMQ (reference sequence). The CDR3 spells CASSKYNEQFF. The CDR3 DNA reads TGTGCCAGCAGCAAATACAATGAGCAGTTCTTC.

The chain is built from TRBV7-9 and TRBJ2-3, with no clear D. There are 11 residues in the CDR3. Per the germline V gene, CDR1 is SEHNR and CDR2 is FQNEAQ (reference sequence). V lost 2 bases and J lost 3, with 0 bases in between. The CDR3 region has the DNA TGTGCCAGCAGCTTAACAGATACGCAGTATTTT. It encodes CASSLTDTQYF.

CDR3 in DNA: TGTGCCAGCAGTTCGGGGAGAATTGCCTACGAGCAGTACTTC. This translates into CASSSGRIAYEQYF. This sequence joins TRBV27 and TRBJ2-7, with D maybe TRBD2 (5 bases). CDR1 MNHEY and CDR2 SMNVEV come from the germline V gene (reference sequence). CDR3 length equals 14 residues. Trimming took 4 bases from V and 2 from J, leaving 12 bases between them.

This chain joins TRBV18 and TRBJ1-1, with a tentative D call TRBD1 (6 bases). Germline V gene lookup returns CDR1 KGHSH and CDR2 LQKENI. The CDR3 is 14 amino acids. V was cut by 4 bases and J by 4 bases, with 13 bases left in between. The CDR3 region has the DNA TGTGCCAGCTCACGTCGGGGGCGGGTCACTGAAGCTTTCTTT. This translates into CASSRRGRVTEAFF.

This chain links TRBV5-4 with TRBJ1-5; TRBD1 might be the D (6 bases). The ends were cut back, 7 bases at V and 5 bases at J, with 13 bases in the middle. The germline V gene encodes CDR1 SGHNT and CDR2 YYREEE (reference sequence). CDR3 length: 13 amino acids. CDR3 residues: CASATGPYQPQHF. Written as DNA, the CDR3 is TGTGCCAGCGCGACAGGACCTTATCAGCCCCAGCATTTT.

V gene TRBV19 combines with J gene TRBJ2-1; D is uncertain. This CDR3 region has 14 residues. V lost 2 bases, J lost 0 bases, and 5 bases lay in between. Germline loops: CDR1 LNHDA, CDR2 SQIVND (reference sequence). DNA of the CDR3: TGTGCCAGTAGTATACTCAGCTCCTACAATGAGCAGTTCTTC. It specifies CASSILSSYNEQFF. The entire variable domain, with the rest obtained from reference TRBV19 and TRBJ2-1, is as follows: DGGITQSPKYLFRKEGQNVTLSCEQNLNHDAMYWYRQDPGQGLRLIYYSQIVNDFQKGDIAEGYSVSREKKESFPLTVTSAQKNPTAFYLCASSILSSYNEQFFGPGTRLTVL.

The rearrangement links TRBV6-6 to TRBJ2-1; D uncertain. Trimming removed 2 bases from V and 4 bases from J, with 6 bases in between. CDR3 length: 13 residues. CDR1 and CDR2 from the germline V gene are MNHNY and SVGAGI (reference sequence). The CDR3 region has the DNA TGTGCCAGCAGTTACGGGGATTACAATGAGCAGTTCTTC. It yields the protein CASSYGDYNEQFF.

The gene calls are TRBV11-2 and TRBJ1-1, with D perhaps TRBD1 (6 bases). Trimming took off 4 bases at V and 7 bases at J, with 16 bases between the two ends. The germline V gene has CDR1 SGHAT and CDR2 FQNNGV. The CDR3 runs to 14 residues. The CDR3 DNA reads TGTGCCAGCAGCTCCTCGGGGGGGGCGGGTGAAGCTTTCTTT. Its protein product is CASSSSGGAGEAFF.

V gene TRBV4-2 combines with J gene TRBJ2-7, with a tentative D call TRBD1 (7 bases). Germline assignment: CDR1 LGHNA and CDR2 YNFKEQ. The CDR3 has 15 amino acids. Trimming took 0 bases from V and 2 from J, leaving 11 bases between them. CDR3 protein: CASSQEEGATYEQYF. CDR3 nucleotide sequence: TGTGCCAGCAGCCAAGAGGAGGGGGCCACCTACGAGCAGTACTTC.